This TCR beta chain was sequenced during a study of cytomegalovirus exposure and HLA in healthy donors. Study conclusions and caveats: According to the study, 180 or so TCR beta chains were cytomegalovirus-associated. Later work associated roughly 15,000 TCR beta sequences with HLA alleles at 0.05 false discovery rate. A later analysis found that most CMV-associated TCR beta chains appeared HLA-restricted.

PCR used 60 Vbeta primers and 13 Jbeta primers. The data were produced by immunoSEQ multiplex PCR, yet TCRdb's version contains in-frame clones alone and is incomplete. The table records roughly 190,000 clones, approximately 65% of them present only once. V lost 1 base to trimming and J lost 2 bases; unmatched junction nucleotides: 1. Germline-derived CDR1 and CDR2 are MGHRA and YSYEKL. The CDR3 length is 15 residues. A remark on this clone: The target antigen is unknown.

The clonotype originates from a man between 40 and 49 years old in good health and CMV-seronegative. Sequenced material: PBMCs. The chain uses TRBV4-1 and TRBJ2-2; 7 bases are a match to TRBD1. This chain's CDR3 is CASSQGQGNTGELFF. In DNA, the CDR3 is TGCGCCAGCAGCCAAGGACAGGGTAACACCGGGGAGCTGTTTTTT.